These 19 T cell receptor beta chains were sequenced from one sample in a study of T cell repertoires in cytomegalovirus infection. TCRdb reprocessed the reads with MiXCR, giving one entry per CDR3 protein. The sample includes 150,000 or so distinct CDR3 sequences, about 20% of them seen just once. These receptors have no identified antigens. The sample in question was CD8+ T cells from cultured PBMCs, obtained from culture after CMV antigen stimulation. The receptors derive from a human donor in good health (CMV status not recorded). Some clones in this sample may be carry-over from other donors' samples.

This clonotype was counted between two and nine times. V usage is TRBV6-1 and J usage is TRBJ1-5; 11 bases match TRBD1. The CDR3 covers 16 residues. Germline V lookup: CDR1 MNHNS, CDR2 SASEGT. J was trimmed by 1 base and V by 6 bases; bases with no gene match: 5. Written as DNA, the CDR3 is TGTGCCAGCAGCTACGGGACAGGGGGAAGCAATCAGCCCCAGCATTTT. Its protein product is CASSYGTGGSNQPQHF.

This rearrangement joins TRBV5-4 to TRBJ2-7, with 7 bases that match TRBD1. The CDR3 has 12 amino acids. Germline trimming cut 7 bases from V and 2 bases from J; bases unmatched to any gene: 3. Germline CDR1 and CDR2: SGHNT and YYREEE (reference sequence). The CDR3 nucleotides are TGTGCCAGCGGGGACAGAACCTACGAGCAGTACTTC. Residues: CASGDRTYEQYF.

V and J are TRBV4-1 and TRBJ2-1; D gene ambiguous. The length of the CDR3 is 13 residues. V lost 2 bases, J lost 8 bases, and 10 bases lay in between. CDR1 is MGHRA and CDR2 is YSYEKL in the germline V gene. CDR3 protein: CASSQMWLDEQFF. CDR3 bases: TGCGCCAGCAGCCAAATGTGGCTGGATGAGCAGTTCTTC.

The chain is built from TRBV6-5 and TRBJ2-7; D may match TRBD1 or TRBD2 (5 bases each). Trimming cost V 6 bases and J 2 bases, with 14 bases left between them. This CDR3 region has 14 residues. Germline CDR1 MNHEY, CDR2 SVGAGI. The CDR3 sequence: CASSNRDGAYEQYF. The CDR3, as DNA: TGTGCCAGCAGCAACCGGGACGGCGCCTACGAGCAGTACTTC.

The chain employs TRBV7-2 and TRBJ2-1; TRBD2 agrees at 8 bases. The length of the CDR3 is 18 residues. The V segment lost 0 bases and the J segment 0 bases; nucleotides outside the gene matches: 7. Germline CDR1 and CDR2: SGHTA and FQGNSA. The CDR3 region is CASSLATAGGISYNEQFF. The CDR3 nucleotides read TGTGCCAGCAGCTTAGCGACGGCGGGGGGAATCTCCTACAATGAGCAGTTCTTC.

This clonotype has just a few counts. This sequence joins TRBV4-1 and TRBJ1-2; TRBD1 matches 8 bases. The germline V gene has CDR1 MGHRA and CDR2 YSYEKL. V gave up 6 bases and J gave up 7 bases; unmatched junction bases: 10. This CDR3 region has 14 residues. DNA for the CDR3: TGCGCCAGCAGTCGAGGGACAGGCGGTGCTGGCTACACCTTC. This gives the protein CASSRGTGGAGYTF.

The table lists this clonotype with many counts. The chain uses TRBV7-2 and TRBJ2-5, with a possible D match to TRBD1 (6 bases). V was shortened by 1 base and J by 3 bases, with 18 bases between the two germline ends. The CDR3 sequence is 17 residues long. Germline lookup yields CDR1 SGHTA and CDR2 FQGNSA. The CDR3, as DNA: TGTGCCAGCAGCTTAGGCACACAGGGAAGTCCTAAAGAGACCCAGTACTTC. Its protein product is CASSLGTQGSPKETQYF. The whole variable domain, remainder taken from reference TRBV7-2 and TRBJ2-5, is GAGVSQSPSNKVTEKGKDVELRCDPISGHTALYWYRQSLGQGLEFLIYFQGNSAPDKSGLPSDRFSAERTGGSVSTLTIQRTQQEDSAVYLCASSLGTQGSPKETQYFGPGTRLLVL.

The CDR3 nucleotides are TGCAGTGCTAAGCCGGGACTGACGACTGAAGCTTTCTTT. This gives the protein CSAKPGLTTEAFF. The chain links TRBV20-1 to TRBJ1-1, with a weak D call TRBD1 (5 bases). The V end lost 4 bases, the J end lost 5 bases, and 14 bases lay between the germline ends. Looked up from germline, CDR1 is DFQATT and CDR2 is SNEGSKA (reference sequence). This CDR3 spans 13 amino acids.

A few counts support this clonotype. The gene calls are TRBV7-6 and TRBJ2-1; D possibly corresponds to TRBD2 (5 bases). This CDR3 region has 15 residues. Germline values: CDR1 SGHVS, CDR2 FNYEAQ. V was trimmed by 6 bases and J by 9 bases, leaving 21 bases between them. In DNA form, the CDR3 reads TGTGCCAGCAGTTTCAGAACTGGGAGAGTTTTTGAGCAGTTCTTC. Its protein is CASSFRTGRVFEQFF.

This clonotype was seen only a few times. The J gene is TRBJ1-1, the V gene TRBV19; D is unclear. V lost 7 bases and J lost 4, with 10 bases in between. CDR3 size: 12 residues. Germline lookup yields CDR1 LNHDA and CDR2 SQIVND (reference sequence). The CDR3 is CASKRVSTEAFF. CDR3 nucleotides: TGTGCCAGTAAGAGGGTGAGCACTGAAGCTTTCTTT.

This chain links TRBV7-9 with TRBJ2-3; no clear D gene. CDR3 length: 15 amino acids. V was cut by 0 bases and J by 0 bases, with 7 bases left in between. Per germline, CDR1 SEHNR and CDR2 FQNEAQ (reference sequence). CDR3 coding DNA: TGTGCCAGCAGCTTAGCAACTTCTAGCACAGATACGCAGTATTTT. This encodes CASSLATSSTDTQYF.

This clonotype appeared a few times. The CDR3 bases are TGTGCCAGCAGCCTATGGGTGAACGAGCAGTACTTC. As protein: CASSLWVNEQYF. J is TRBJ2-7 and V is TRBV6-2 or TRBV6-3, with D uncertain. CDR1 is MNHEY and CDR2 is SVGEGT in the germline V gene. Between the trimmed V and J ends, which lost 6 bases and 5 bases, there was a span of 11 bases. The CDR3 runs 12 residues.

The J gene is TRBJ2-3, the V gene TRBV7-6; D is unclear. The CDR3 has 16 amino acids. Trimming shortened V by 1 base and J by 0 bases, and 11 bases separated the two germline ends. Germline-derived CDR1 and CDR2 are SGHVS and FNYEAQ. CDR3 in amino acids: CASSLVGGTSTDTQYF. In nucleotides, the CDR3 is TGTGCCAGCAGCTTAGTCGGTGGCACTAGCACAGATACGCAGTATTTT.

The chain joins TRBV7-2 to TRBJ2-3; 11 bases line up with TRBD2. The CDR3 covers 15 residues. The germline V gene has CDR1 SGHTA and CDR2 FQGNSA. V lost 5 bases to trimming and J lost 3 bases; unmatched junction nucleotides: 4. The CDR3 protein is CASSAGLAVTDTQYF. CDR3 DNA: TGTGCCAGCAGCGCGGGACTAGCGGTAACAGATACGCAGTATTTT.

This clonotype turned up a few times. V gene TRBV6-5 combines with J gene TRBJ2-1; D is undetermined. CDR1 is MNHEY and CDR2 is SVGAGI in the germline V gene. Deletions cut 0 bases from V and 2 bases from J, with 20 bases between. CDR3 length: 19 amino acids. In DNA form, the CDR3 reads TGTGCCAGCAGTTACTCGAATGCGCTTAGTCCTGGCACCTACAATGAGCAGTTCTTC. Its translation is CASSYSNALSPGTYNEQFF.

V and J are TRBV28 and TRBJ1-1; D is uncertain. The CDR3 covers 16 residues. The V and J ends lost 5 bases and 2 bases respectively, with 18 bases between them. Per germline, CDR1 MDHEN and CDR2 SYDVKM. The CDR3 loop reads CASSHAGRSLNTEAFF. CDR3 nucleotide sequence: TGTGCCAGCAGTCACGCCGGACGGTCCCTTAACACTGAAGCTTTCTTT.

The chain carries TRBV27 and TRBJ2-7; D assignment may be TRBD1 or TRBD2 (5 bases each). V was shortened by 5 bases and J by 7 bases, with 18 bases between the two germline ends. The CDR3 contains 14 residues. CDR1 is MNHEY, CDR2 SMNVEV, per germline (reference sequence). The CDR3 protein is CASSGGGILGEQYF. The CDR3 DNA sequence: TGTGCCAGCAGTGGTGGGGGAATCCTTGGGGAGCAGTACTTC.

This clonotype was seen only a few times. This chain links TRBV6-2 or TRBV6-3 with TRBJ2-3; 7 nucleotides align to TRBD1. Trimming cost V 7 bases and J 3 bases; bases outside gene matches: 7. CDR1 is MNHEY, CDR2 SVGEGT, per germline. The CDR3 consists of 14 residues. The CDR3 sequence is CASNNRDRTDTQYF. The CDR3 coding sequence is TGTGCCAGCAACAACCGGGACAGAACAGATACGCAGTATTTT.

The rearrangement links TRBV27 to TRBJ1-1; D gene ambiguous. The CDR3 covers 13 residues. Germline CDR1 MNHEY, CDR2 SMNVEV (reference sequence). With 8 bases removed from V and 6 bases from J, the gap between germline ends came to 16 bases. As DNA, the CDR3 is TGTGCCAGCGCCCCCGGTCAAGAAGCTGAAGCTTTCTTT. Translating it yields CASAPGQEAEAFF.